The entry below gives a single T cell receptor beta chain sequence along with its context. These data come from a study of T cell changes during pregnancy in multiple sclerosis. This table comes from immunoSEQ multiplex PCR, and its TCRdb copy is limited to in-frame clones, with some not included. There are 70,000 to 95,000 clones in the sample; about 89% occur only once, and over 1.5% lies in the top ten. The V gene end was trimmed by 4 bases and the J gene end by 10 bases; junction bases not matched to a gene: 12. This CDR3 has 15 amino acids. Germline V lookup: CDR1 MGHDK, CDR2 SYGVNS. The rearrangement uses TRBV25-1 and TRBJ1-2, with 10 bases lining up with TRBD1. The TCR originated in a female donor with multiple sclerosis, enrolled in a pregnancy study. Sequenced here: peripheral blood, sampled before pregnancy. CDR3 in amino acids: CASSAPGQGTFSYTF. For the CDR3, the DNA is TGTGCCAGCAGTGCACCGGGACAGGGGACTTTTTCCTACACCTTC.